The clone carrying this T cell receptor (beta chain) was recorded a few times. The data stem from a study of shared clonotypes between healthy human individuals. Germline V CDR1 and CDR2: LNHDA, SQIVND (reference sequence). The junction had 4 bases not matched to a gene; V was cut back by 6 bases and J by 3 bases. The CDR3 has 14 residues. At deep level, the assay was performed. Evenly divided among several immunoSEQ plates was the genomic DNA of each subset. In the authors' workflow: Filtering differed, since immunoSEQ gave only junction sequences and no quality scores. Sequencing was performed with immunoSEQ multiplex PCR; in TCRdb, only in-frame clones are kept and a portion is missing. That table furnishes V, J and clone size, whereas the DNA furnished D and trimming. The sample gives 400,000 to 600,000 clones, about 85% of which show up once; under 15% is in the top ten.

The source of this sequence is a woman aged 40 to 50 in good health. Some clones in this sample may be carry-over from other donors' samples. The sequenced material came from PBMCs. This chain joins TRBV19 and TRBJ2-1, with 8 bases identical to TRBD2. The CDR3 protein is CASRSGSFYNEQFF. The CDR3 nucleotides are TGTGCCAGTAGGAGCGGGAGTTTCTACAATGAGCAGTTCTTC. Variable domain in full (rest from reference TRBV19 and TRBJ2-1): DGGITQSPKYLFRKEGQNVTLSCEQNLNHDAMYWYRQDPGQGLRLIYYSQIVNDFQKGDIAEGYSVSREKKESFPLTVTSAQKNPTAFYLCASRSGSFYNEQFFGPGTRLTVL.